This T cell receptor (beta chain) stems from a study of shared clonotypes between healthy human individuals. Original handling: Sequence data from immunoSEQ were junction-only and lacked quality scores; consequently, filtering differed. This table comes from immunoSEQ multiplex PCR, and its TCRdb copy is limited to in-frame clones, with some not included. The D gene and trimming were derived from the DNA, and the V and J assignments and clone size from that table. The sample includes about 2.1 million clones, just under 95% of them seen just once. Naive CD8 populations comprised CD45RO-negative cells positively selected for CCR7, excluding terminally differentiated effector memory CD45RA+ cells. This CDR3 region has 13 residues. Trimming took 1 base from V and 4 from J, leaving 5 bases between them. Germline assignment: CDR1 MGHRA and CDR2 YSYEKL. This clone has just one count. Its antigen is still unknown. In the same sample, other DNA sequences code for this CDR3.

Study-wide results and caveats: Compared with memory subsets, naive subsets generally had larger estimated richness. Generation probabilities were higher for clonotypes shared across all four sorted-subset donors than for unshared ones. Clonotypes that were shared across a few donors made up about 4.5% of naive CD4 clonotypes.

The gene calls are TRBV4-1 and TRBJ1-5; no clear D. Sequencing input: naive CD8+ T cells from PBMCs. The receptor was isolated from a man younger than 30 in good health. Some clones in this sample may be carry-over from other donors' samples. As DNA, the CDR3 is TGCGCCAGCAGCCAAGTCCTTAATCAGCCCCAGCATTTT. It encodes CASSQVLNQPQHF.